This T cell receptor (beta chain) is from a study of blood T cell repertoires in COVID-19. Study overall: Samples taken during acute and convalescent COVID-19 were collected in the United States, Italy and Spain.

Clones were sequenced by immunoSEQ multiplex PCR, and TCRdb holds only the in-frame ones, with some missing. In the table there are 60,000 to 70,000 clones, 85% to 90% of which are singletons. This TCR derives from a woman aged 80 or over with active COVID-19. Sequenced: peripheral blood.

CDR3 sequence: CASSSGLAGPETQYF. The CDR3, as DNA: TGTGCCAGCAGCTCGGGACTAGCGGGGCCGGAGACCCAGTACTTC. This sequence joins TRBV13 and TRBJ2-5; TRBD2 matches 13 bases. Per germline, CDR1 PRHDT and CDR2 FYEKMQ (reference sequence). CDR3 length equals 15 residues. V lost 4 bases, J lost 5 bases, and 4 bases stayed unmatched.